Described below is a single T cell receptor beta chain sequence and its context. This clonotype is considered large (0.1 to 1%). The antigen it recognizes is unknown. Base-call qualities are not available, and no considerably larger clone is one nucleotide away. These data are taken from a study of robustness of blood B and T cell sequencing (dated 2018 in TCRdb). About the investigation overall: The study aimed to determine how much peripheral blood is needed to reliably characterize an individual's TCRbeta and IgG repertoires. As technical replicates, two replicate TCRbeta cDNA libraries were made from one shared RNA pool taken from a single 10 ml draw. TCRbeta and IgG repertoires were quantified in each of the roughly 11 independently drawn blood samples.

Overall results and qualifications from the work: EDTA tubes required immediate fractionation, limiting use in multi-site collections. When 3 or 4 tubes (roughly 28-45 ml blood) were combined, saturation was approached in coverage of the top 10,000 TCRbeta clonotypes. The 1,000 most abundant TCRbeta clonotypes from the pooled draws were detected in every single 10 ml sample. Of the top 10,000 TCRbeta clonotypes in one technical replicate library, approximately 95% were also found in the other technical replicate library. Evidence of cross-contamination, likely caused by batch processing, was seen in one pair of TCRbeta libraries, and the UMI-sequence pairs shared between the two libraries were removed. The TCRbeta rarefaction curves did not fully level off, which suggests under-sequencing or many low-abundance clonotypes. Pooling tubes did not increase the overlap of rare TCRbeta clonotypes, which implies that much larger blood volumes would be needed to capture rare TCRbeta clonotypes.

Preparation of the library involved PCR. For sequencing, an Illumina MiSeq was employed. cDNA was made using SMARTScribe reverse transcriptase and a 5' template-switch oligo that added a universal priming site. The template-switch oligo carried a 12-nucleotide random unique molecular identifier (UMI) that tagged each cDNA molecule. During reverse transcription, TCRbeta transcripts were targeted using chain-specific reverse primers. Uracil DNA glycosylase treatment was used to remove residual template-switch adapters, and a Qiagen MinElute kit was used to purify the cDNA. The first PCR ran for roughly 20 cycles with KAPA HiFi HotStart ReadyMix and step-out primers, divided among four 50 microliter reactions. Products of the first-round PCR were gel-purified before additional amplification. Illumina Nextera adapters were attached in a second PCR of about 8 cycles, and the libraries were then purified and pooled. For each TCRbeta molecule, the UMI barcode was captured by a 50-nucleotide 5' read. In the paper's pipeline: The MIGEC toolkit was used to group reads by UMI into consensus reads. PEAR was used to merge forward and reverse consensus reads, producing the final reads. Identical UMI-sequence pairs found in more than one library were treated as cross-sample contamination and removed by a custom decontamination script. MIGMAP, a wrapper around IgBLAST, was used for V(D)J assignment and CDR3 extraction. A TCR clonotype was defined as sharing the same V gene, J gene and CDR3 amino acid sequence, and CDR1 and CDR2 were not sequenced. TCRdb reprocessing: public reads trimmed at Q25 with fastp, clones called with MiXCR, in-frame beta chains kept. Rows with a matching CDR3 protein are joined into one entry that keeps the most common DNA and genes. TCRdb, not the original authors, processed these V and J calls. This sample comprises roughly 1,900 distinct CDR3 sequences, 55% to 75% of them detected only once. The top ten constitute around 43% of the sample.

mRNA, which captures expressed receptors, was used instead of genomic DNA for quantification of TCRbeta repertoires. Buffy coat leukocytes were collected into Trizol, and RNA was extracted with the Direct-zol RNA MiniPrep Plus kit without cell sorting. To separate plasma, buffy coat and red blood cells, the EDTA blood tubes were centrifuged right away at 4 degrees C. Input material: peripheral blood. The sequence was obtained from a human donor in good health.

CDR3 protein: CASSSGVEEAFF. The base sequence is TGTGCCAGCAGTTCCGGGGTTGAAGAGGCTTTCTTT. The sequence joins TRBV6-5 to TRBJ1-1; no D gene can be assigned with confidence. Including cysteine and phenylalanine, the CDR3 has 12 amino acids. Only the CDR3 portion is preserved as DNA: 36 bases, with reading frame beginning at the first base. The germline V gene encodes CDR1 MNHEY and CDR2 SVGAGI. A distance of 14 bases separates the germline ends of V and J, which lose 4 bases and 11 bases respectively.